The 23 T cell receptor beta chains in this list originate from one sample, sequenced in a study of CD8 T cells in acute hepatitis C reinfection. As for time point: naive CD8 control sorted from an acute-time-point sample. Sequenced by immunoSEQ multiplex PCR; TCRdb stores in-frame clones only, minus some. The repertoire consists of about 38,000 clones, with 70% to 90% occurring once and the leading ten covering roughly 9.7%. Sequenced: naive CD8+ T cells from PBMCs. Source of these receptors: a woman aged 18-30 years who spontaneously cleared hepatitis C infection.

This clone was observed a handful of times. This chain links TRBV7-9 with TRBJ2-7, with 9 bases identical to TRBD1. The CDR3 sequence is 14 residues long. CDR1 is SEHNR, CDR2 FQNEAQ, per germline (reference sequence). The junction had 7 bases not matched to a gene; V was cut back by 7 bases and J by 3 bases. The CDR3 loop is CASTLPGQGYEQYF. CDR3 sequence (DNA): TGTGCCAGCACGCTACCGGGACAGGGCTACGAGCAGTACTTC.

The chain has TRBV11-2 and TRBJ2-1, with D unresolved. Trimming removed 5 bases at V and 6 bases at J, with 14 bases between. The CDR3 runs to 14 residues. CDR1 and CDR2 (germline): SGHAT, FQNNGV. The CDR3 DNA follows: TGTGCCAGCAGCCCACGCGGCCCAGTCAATGAGCAGTTCTTC. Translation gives CASSPRGPVNEQFF.

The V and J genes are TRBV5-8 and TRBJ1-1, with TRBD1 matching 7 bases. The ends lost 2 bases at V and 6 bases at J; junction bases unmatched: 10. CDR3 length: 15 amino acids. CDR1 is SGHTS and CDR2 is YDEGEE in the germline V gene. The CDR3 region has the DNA TGTGCCAGCAGCTTTAGGGGGGACAGAAGGTCTGAAGCTTTCTTT. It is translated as CASSFRGDRRSEAFF.

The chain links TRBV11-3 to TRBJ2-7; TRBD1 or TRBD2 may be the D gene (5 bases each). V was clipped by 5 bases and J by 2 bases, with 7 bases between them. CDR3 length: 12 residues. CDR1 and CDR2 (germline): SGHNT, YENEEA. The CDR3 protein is CASSQGPYEQYF. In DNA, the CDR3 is TGTGCCAGCAGCCAGGGACCCTACGAGCAGTACTTC. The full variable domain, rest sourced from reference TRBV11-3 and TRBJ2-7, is EAGVVQSPRYKIIEKKQPVAFWCNPISGHNTLYWYLQNLGQGPELLIRYENEEAVDDSQLPKDRFSAERLKGVDSTLKIQPAELGDSAVYLCASSQGPYEQYFGPGTRLTVT.

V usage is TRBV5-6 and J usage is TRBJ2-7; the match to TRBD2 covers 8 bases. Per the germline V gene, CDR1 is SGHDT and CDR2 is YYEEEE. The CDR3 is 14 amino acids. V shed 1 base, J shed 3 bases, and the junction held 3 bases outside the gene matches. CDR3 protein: CASSLSGRVYEQYF. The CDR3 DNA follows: TGTGCCAGCAGCTTGAGCGGGAGAGTCTACGAGCAGTACTTC.

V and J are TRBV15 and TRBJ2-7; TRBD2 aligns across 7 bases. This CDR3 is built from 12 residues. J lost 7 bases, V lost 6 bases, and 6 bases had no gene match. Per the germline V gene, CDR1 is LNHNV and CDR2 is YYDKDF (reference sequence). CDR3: CATSMGGGEQYF. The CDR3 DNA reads TGTGCCACCAGTATGGGGGGGGGTGAGCAGTACTTC.

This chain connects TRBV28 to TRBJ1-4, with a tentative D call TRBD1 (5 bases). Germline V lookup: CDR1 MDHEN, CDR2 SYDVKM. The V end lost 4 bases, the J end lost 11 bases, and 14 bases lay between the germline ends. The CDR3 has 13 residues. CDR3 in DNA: TGTGCCAGCAGTTCCGGTGGGGGAGGGAAACTGTTTTTT. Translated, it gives CASSSGGGGKLFF.

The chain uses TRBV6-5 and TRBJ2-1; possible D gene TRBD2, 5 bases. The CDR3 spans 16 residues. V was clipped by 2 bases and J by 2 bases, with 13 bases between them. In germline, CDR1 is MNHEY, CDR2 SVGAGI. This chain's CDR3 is CASSYGSDLPYNEQFF. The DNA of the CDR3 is TGTGCCAGCAGTTACGGGTCGGACTTACCCTACAATGAGCAGTTCTTC.

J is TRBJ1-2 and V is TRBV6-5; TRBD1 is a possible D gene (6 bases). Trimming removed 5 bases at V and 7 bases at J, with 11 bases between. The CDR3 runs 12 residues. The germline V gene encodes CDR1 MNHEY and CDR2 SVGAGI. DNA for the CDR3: TGTGCCAGCAGTCCAGGGGCGACTGGCTACACCTTC. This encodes CASSPGATGYTF.

CDR3 bases: TGTGCCAGCAGTCCCGACAGGGGTGGCACCGGGGAGCTGTTTTTT. It translates to CASSPDRGGTGELFF. V gene TRBV27 combines with J gene TRBJ2-2; 8 bases are a match to TRBD1. J lost 4 bases, V lost 5 bases, and 6 bases had no gene match. The CDR3 consists of 15 residues. CDR1 MNHEY and CDR2 SMNVEV come from the germline V gene (reference sequence).

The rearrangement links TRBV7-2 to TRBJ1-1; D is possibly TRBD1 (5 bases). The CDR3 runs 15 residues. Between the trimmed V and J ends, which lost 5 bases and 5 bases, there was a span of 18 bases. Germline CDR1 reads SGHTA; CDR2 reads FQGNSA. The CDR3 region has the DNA TGTGCCAGCAGCCGTTACGGGACCCGGCTTACTGAAGCTTTCTTT. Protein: CASSRYGTRLTEAFF.

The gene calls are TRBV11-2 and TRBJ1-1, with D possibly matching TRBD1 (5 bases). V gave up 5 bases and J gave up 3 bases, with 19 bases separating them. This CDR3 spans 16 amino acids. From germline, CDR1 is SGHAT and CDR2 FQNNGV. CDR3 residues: CASSPPRLGADTEAFF. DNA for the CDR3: TGTGCCAGCAGCCCTCCCCGTCTCGGGGCCGACACTGAAGCTTTCTTT.

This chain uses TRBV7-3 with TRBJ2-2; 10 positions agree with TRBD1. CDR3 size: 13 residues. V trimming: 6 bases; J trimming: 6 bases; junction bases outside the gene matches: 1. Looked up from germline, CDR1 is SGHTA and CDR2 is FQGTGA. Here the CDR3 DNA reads TGTGCCAGCAGGGGGACAGGGGCCGGGGAGCTGTTTTTT. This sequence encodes CASRGTGAGELFF. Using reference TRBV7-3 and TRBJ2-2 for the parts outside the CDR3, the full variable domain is GAGVSQTPSNKVTEKGKYVELRCDPISGHTALYWYRQSLGQGPEFLIYFQGTGAADDSGLPNDRFFAVRPEGSVSTLKIQRTERGDSAVYLCASRGTGAGELFFGEGSRLTVL.

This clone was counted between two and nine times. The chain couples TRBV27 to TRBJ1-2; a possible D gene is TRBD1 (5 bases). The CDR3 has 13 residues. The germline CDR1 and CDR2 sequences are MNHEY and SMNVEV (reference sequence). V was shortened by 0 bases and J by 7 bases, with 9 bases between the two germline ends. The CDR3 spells CASSLSTVGGYTF. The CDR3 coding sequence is TGTGCCAGCAGTTTATCGACAGTCGGTGGCTACACCTTC.

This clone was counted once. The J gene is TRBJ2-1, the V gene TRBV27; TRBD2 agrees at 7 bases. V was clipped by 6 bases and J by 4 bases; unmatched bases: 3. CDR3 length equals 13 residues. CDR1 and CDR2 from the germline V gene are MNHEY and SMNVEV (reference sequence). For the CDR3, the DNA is TGTGCCAGCAGGCTAGCGGTGTACAATGAGCAGTTCTTC. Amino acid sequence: CASRLAVYNEQFF.

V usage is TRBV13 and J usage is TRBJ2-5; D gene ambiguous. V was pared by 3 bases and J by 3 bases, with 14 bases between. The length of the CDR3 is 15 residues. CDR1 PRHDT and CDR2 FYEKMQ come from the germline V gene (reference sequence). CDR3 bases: TGTGCCAGCAGCTTTAATAGGATTGGGGAAGAGACCCAGTACTTC. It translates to CASSFNRIGEETQYF. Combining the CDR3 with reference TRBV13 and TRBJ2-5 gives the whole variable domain AAGVIQSPRHLIKEKRETATLKCYPIPRHDTVYWYQQGPGQDPQFLISFYEKMQSDKGSIPDRFSAQQFSDYHSELNMSSLELGDSALYFCASSFNRIGEETQYFGPGTRLLVL.

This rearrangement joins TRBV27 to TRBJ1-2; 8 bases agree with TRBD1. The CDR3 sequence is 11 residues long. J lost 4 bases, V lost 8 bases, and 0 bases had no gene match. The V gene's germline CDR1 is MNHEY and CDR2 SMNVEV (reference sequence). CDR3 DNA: TGTGCCAGCGGACAGGGCTATGGCTACACCTTC. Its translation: CASGQGYGYTF.

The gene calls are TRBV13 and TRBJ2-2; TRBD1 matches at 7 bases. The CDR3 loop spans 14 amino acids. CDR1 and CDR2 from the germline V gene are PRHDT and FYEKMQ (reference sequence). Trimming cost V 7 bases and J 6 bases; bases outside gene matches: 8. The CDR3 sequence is CASKQQGLSGELFF. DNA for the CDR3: TGTGCCAGCAAACAACAGGGGCTCTCCGGGGAGCTGTTTTTT.

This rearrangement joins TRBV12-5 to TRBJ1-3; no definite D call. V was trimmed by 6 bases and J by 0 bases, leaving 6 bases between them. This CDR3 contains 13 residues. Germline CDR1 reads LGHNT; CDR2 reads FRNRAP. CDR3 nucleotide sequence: TGTGCTAGTGGGCCCTTCTCTGGAAACACCATATATTTT. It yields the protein CASGPFSGNTIYF.

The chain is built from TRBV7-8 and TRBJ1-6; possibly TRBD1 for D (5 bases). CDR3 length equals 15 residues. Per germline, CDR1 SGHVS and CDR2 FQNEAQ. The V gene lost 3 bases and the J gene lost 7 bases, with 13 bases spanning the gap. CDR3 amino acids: CASSLKGMANSPLHF. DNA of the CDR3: TGTGCCAGCAGCTTGAAGGGGATGGCGAATTCACCCCTCCACTTT.

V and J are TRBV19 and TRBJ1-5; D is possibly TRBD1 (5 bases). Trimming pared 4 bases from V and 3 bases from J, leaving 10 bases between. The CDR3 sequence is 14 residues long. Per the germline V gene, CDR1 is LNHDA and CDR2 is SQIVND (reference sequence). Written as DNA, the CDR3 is TGTGCCAGTAGTAGACAGAGTTCCAATCAGCCCCAGCATTTT. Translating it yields CASSRQSSNQPQHF.

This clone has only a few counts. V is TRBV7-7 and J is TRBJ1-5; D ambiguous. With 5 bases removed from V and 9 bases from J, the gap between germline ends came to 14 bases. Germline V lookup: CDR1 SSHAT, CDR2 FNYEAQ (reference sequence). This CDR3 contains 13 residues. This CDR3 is CASSIREGRPQHF. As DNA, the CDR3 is TGTGCCAGCAGCATTAGAGAAGGTCGGCCCCAGCATTTT.

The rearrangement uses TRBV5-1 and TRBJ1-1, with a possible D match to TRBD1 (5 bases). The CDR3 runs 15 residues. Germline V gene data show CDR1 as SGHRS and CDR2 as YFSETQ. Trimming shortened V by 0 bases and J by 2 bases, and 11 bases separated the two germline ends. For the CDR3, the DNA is TGCGCCAGCAGCTTGGATATGGGACGTAACACTGAAGCTTTCTTT. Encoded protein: CASSLDMGRNTEAFF.